Listed here is a single T cell receptor (beta chain). The sample belongs to a study of blood T cells in healthy people across ages. Germline V gene sequence: CDR1 SEHNR, CDR2 FQNEAQ (reference sequence). CDR3 length: 13 residues. For the second PCR, which ran for about 6 to 12 cycles, a sample-barcoded 5' primer and a J-beta primer mix were used. Each cDNA was tagged by a template-switch adaptor containing 12 random nucleotides. TCRdb recomputed calls from the 5' RACE reads with MiXCR, one row per CDR3 protein. The sample consists of 1 million or so distinct CDR3 sequences, 40% to 50% of them appearing once.

This chain joins TRBV7-9 and TRBJ2-5; D is perhaps TRBD2 (5 bases). The last part of the DNA fits TRBJ2-7 better; the J call may be wrong. This TCR was recovered from a woman aged 60-75 years in good health. The sequenced sample consisted of blood. The CDR3 DNA reads as TGTGCCAGCAGCTTAGAGGGTAGCGACGAGCAGTACTTC. This translates into CASSLEGSDEQYF.